One and the same sample provided the 6 T cell receptor beta chains below, sequenced in a study of T cell responses to AZD1222 COVID-19 vaccine. Repertoires were generated with immunoSEQ multiplex PCR, while TCRdb's copy carries only in-frame clones and drops some. The sample lists about 110,000 clones; 70% to 90% were seen once. The sequenced sample was peripheral blood, obtained on day 0 of AZD1222 vaccination. These receptors were collected from an adult in good health.

The chain has TRBV28 and TRBJ1-4; no firm D call. The V end was cut by 3 bases, the J end by 3 bases, with 2 bases between. The germline CDR1 and CDR2 sequences are MDHEN and SYDVKM. This CDR3 has 12 residues. The chain's CDR3 is CASSFANEKLFF. The CDR3 region has the DNA TGTGCCAGCAGTTTTGCTAATGAAAAACTGTTTTTT.

This chain links TRBV27 with TRBJ1-2; D might be TRBD1 (6 bases). The V and J ends lost 6 bases and 5 bases respectively, with 16 bases between them. The CDR3 contains 14 residues. Germline loops: CDR1 MNHEY, CDR2 SMNVEV (reference sequence). CDR3 sequence (DNA): TGTGCCAGCAGACCCTTGACAGGCGGATATGGCTACACCTTC. It codes for CASRPLTGGYGYTF.

In this sample, this clone turned up once. This chain links TRBV5-1 with TRBJ2-1, with no clear D. The V gene lost 0 bases and the J gene lost 5 bases, with 9 bases spanning the gap. This CDR3 has 14 amino acids. Germline loops: CDR1 SGHRS, CDR2 YFSETQ. This CDR3 reads CASSLGVYDNEQFF. Here the CDR3 DNA reads TGCGCCAGCAGCTTGGGGGTATACGACAATGAGCAGTTCTTC.

The J gene is TRBJ2-7, the V gene TRBV7-2; D is unclear. CDR3 size: 14 residues. The V end lost 7 bases, the J end lost 0 bases, and 13 bases lay between the germline ends. CDR1 and CDR2 from the germline V gene are SGHTA and FQGNSA. In nucleotides, the CDR3 is TGTGCCAGCACCCTTTCCCCAAACTCCTACGAGCAGTACTTC. The encoded protein is CASTLSPNSYEQYF.

This clone was recorded only once. The chain carries TRBV15 and TRBJ2-3, with 7 nucleotides matching TRBD1. From germline, CDR1 is LNHNV and CDR2 YYDKDF (reference sequence). This CDR3 is built from 14 residues. J was trimmed by 2 bases and V by 8 bases; bases with no gene match: 7. The CDR3 protein is CATSQGTPTDTQYF. The CDR3, as DNA: TGTGCCACCTCACAGGGGACCCCCACAGATACGCAGTATTTT.

This chain connects TRBV6-5 to TRBJ2-5; D unresolved. V dropped 4 bases and J dropped 2 bases, with 8 bases sitting between them. CDR1 and CDR2 (germline): MNHEY, SVGAGI. This CDR3 region has 13 residues. The CDR3 sequence: CASSSRSQETQYF. CDR3 nucleotides: TGTGCCAGCAGTTCCCGTTCGCAAGAGACCCAGTACTTC.